Sequencing of this TCR beta chain was carried out in a study of blood T cell repertoires in COVID-19 (dated by TCRdb to 2020 to 2021). At the level of the whole study: Samples covering the acute and convalescent phases of COVID-19 were provided by collaborators in the United States, Italy and Spain. Where available, HLA class I and class II types were obtained from metadata supplied by the sample provider rather than from assay-based typing. The repertoires were made available in a free public database intended to serve as a resource for research on the immune response to SARS-CoV-2. The material from the prospective study consisted of cDNA or gDNA derived from T cells, B-cell-depleted T cells, or PBMCs. The sample metadata nearly always contained a de-identified subject ID, COVID-19 status, age in years and sex. Deeply sampled blood TCRbeta repertoires from subjects exposed to, actively infected with, or recovered from COVID-19 were included in the dataset. Samples came from the ongoing ImmuneRACE study (first 160 participants) plus 1,254 subjects from 6 global collaborators. Points the paper makes about the study in general: Clinical and demographic metadata were provided uncurated, with the amount varying by source and participant.

Enrolling through a virtual design, the prospective study's participants ranged in age from about 18 to 89 years and lived across about two dozen United States geographic areas. To assign participants to cohorts, the prospective study relied on clinical history that participants themselves reported in a screening survey and a study questionnaire. Exposed participants had been in contact with someone with a PCR-confirmed or clinician-diagnosed COVID-19 case within 2 weeks of study entry. Mobile phlebotomists in the prospective study collected whole blood, serum and a nasopharyngeal or oropharyngeal swab from every participant. Participants in the prospective study had the option to provide additional blood draws and questionnaires over a roughly 2-month period. Before DNA extraction, blood samples from the prospective study were shipped at room temperature or frozen. Comment on this clone: Its antigen is currently not known. There are no base qualities to consult, and no much larger clone falls within one base.

Reading the germline V gene (reference sequence) gives CDR1 PRHDT and CDR2 FYEKMQ. Trimming removed 5 bases from V and 0 bases from J; the gene matches leave 15 bases unexplained. The CDR3, from cysteine to phenylalanine, totals 18 residues. The CDR3 DNA has 54 bases and is translated from base 1. The immunoSEQ Assay, a bias-controlled multiplex PCR, was used to amplify TCRbeta CDR3 regions from genomic DNA. In the paper's pipeline: Within the assay, amplification of reference gene primers was used to estimate how many nucleated cells each sample contained. To quantify the absolute abundance of each unique TCRbeta CDR3 rearrangement, sequence reads were collapsed and filtered. For each sample, productive Simpson clonality was calculated by taking the square root of Simpson's diversity index across productive rearrangements. TCRdb took over this immuneACCESS table, retaining in-frame rearrangements with V and J assigned. Such tables are incomplete; in checked studies, under half of the missing clones stem from an unresolved V gene, and the remainder is unexplained. V and J calls and clone size come straight from that table; D and trimming were deduced from the DNA. For this sample the table gives 200,000 to 250,000 clones, of which approximately 88% were detected only once. The top ten hold approximately 3.5% of the sample.

This clonotype was obtained from a woman in her twenties or thirties who had been exposed to COVID-19. Sequencing used PBMCs or T cells enriched from blood (not recorded which). The rearrangement joined TRBV13 to TRBJ2-7, with 8 middle bases fitting TRBD1. The CDR3 is CASSAGTGHPKLSYEQYF. The sequence in DNA is TGTGCCAGCAGCGCCGGGACAGGACACCCAAAACTCTCCTACGAGCAGTACTTC.